In its sample, the clone carrying this T cell receptor (beta chain) was seen once. What it binds is unknown. This sample is part of a study of T cell responses to AZD1222 COVID-19 vaccine. Study conclusions and caveats: Nearly half of spike-specific TCRs reportedly go after variant regions that carry no mutations. A mostly white British donor set with more females was recruited, and clonal diversity was possibly underestimated.

Repertoires were generated with immunoSEQ multiplex PCR, while TCRdb's copy carries only in-frame clones and drops some. The sample holds about 55,000 clones, 70% to 90% seen once. The germline V gene encodes CDR1 LNHDA and CDR2 SQIVND (reference sequence). The CDR3 has 12 residues. Trimming removed 3 bases at V and 4 bases at J, with 4 bases between. Sequencing was performed on peripheral blood, taken on day 0 of AZD1222 vaccination. This receptor was obtained from an adult in good health. The rearrangement links TRBV19 to TRBJ1-5; D uncertain. CDR3 DNA: TGTGCCAGTAGTATTCTGAATCAGCCCCAGCATTTT. Translating it yields CASSILNQPQHF.